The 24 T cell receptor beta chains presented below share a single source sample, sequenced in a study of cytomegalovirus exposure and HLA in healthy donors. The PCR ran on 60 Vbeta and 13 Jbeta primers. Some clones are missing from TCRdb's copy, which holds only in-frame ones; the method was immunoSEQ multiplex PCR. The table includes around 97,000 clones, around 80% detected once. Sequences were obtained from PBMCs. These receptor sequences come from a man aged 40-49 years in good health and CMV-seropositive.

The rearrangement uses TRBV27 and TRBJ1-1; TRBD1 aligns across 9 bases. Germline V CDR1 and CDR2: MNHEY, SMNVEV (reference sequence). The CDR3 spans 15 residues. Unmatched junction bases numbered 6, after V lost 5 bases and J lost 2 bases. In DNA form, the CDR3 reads TGTGCCAGCAGTCCCTGGGACAGGGTTAACACTGAAGCTTTCTTT. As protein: CASSPWDRVNTEAFF.

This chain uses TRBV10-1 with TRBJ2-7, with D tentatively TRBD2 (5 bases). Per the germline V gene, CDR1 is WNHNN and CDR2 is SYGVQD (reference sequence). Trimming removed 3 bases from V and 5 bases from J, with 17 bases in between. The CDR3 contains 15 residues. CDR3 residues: CASSDRTRSGNEQYF. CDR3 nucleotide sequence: TGCGCCAGCAGTGATCGTACCCGAAGCGGTAACGAGCAGTACTTC.

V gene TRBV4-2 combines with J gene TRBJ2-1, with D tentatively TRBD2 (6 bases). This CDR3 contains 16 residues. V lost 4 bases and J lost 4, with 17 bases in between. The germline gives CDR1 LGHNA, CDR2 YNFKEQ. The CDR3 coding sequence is TGTGCCAGCAGCCGAACCACAGCGGGCTCTTACAATGAGCAGTTCTTC. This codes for CASSRTTAGSYNEQFF.

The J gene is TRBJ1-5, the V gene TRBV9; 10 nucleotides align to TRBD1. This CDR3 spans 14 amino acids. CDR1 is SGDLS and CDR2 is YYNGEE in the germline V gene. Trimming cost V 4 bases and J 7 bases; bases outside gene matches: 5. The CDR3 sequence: CASSPGTGVQPQHF. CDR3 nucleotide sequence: TGTGCCAGCAGCCCCGGGACAGGGGTACAGCCCCAGCATTTT. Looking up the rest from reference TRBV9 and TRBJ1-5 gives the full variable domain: DSGVTQTPKHLITATGQRVTLRCSPRSGDLSVYWYQQSLDQGLQFLIQYYNGEERAKGNILERFSAQQFPDLHSELNLSSLELGDSALYFCASSPGTGVQPQHFGDGTRLSIL.

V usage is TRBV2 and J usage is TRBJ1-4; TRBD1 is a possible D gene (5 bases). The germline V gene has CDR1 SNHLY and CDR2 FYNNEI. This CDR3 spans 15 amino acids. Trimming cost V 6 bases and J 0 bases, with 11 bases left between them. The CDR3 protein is CASRETDATNEKLFF. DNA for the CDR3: TGTGCCAGCAGAGAGACAGACGCAACTAATGAAAAACTGTTTTTT.

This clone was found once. As DNA, the CDR3 is TGTGCCAGCTCATCCTTAACAGGGGGCGAGGGCAATCAGCCCCAGCATTTT. Protein sequence: CASSSLTGGEGNQPQHF. V gene TRBV18 combines with J gene TRBJ1-5; 9 nucleotides match TRBD1. The V gene end was trimmed by 5 bases and the J gene end by 2 bases; junction bases not matched to a gene: 10. This CDR3 is 17 amino acids long. Germline V lookup: CDR1 KGHSH, CDR2 LQKENI. The variable domain in full, with the rest retrieved from reference TRBV18 and TRBJ1-5, is NAGVMQNPRHLVRRRGQEARLRCSPMKGHSHVYWYRQLPEEGLKFMVYLQKENIIDESGMPKERFSAEFPKEGPSILRIQQVVRGDSAAYFCASSSLTGGEGNQPQHFGDGTRLSIL.

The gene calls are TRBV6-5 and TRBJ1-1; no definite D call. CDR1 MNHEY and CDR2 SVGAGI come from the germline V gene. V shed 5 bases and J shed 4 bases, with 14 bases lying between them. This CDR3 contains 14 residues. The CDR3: CASSPMRYGTEAFF. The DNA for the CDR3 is TGTGCCAGCAGTCCTATGAGGTATGGCACTGAAGCTTTCTTT.

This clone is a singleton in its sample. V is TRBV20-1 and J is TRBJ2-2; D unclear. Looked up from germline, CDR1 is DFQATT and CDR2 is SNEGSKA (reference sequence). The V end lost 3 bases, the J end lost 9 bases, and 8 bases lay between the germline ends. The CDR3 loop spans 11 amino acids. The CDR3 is CSASRSRELFF. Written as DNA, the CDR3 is TGCAGTGCTAGCAGGTCTCGGGAGCTGTTTTTT.

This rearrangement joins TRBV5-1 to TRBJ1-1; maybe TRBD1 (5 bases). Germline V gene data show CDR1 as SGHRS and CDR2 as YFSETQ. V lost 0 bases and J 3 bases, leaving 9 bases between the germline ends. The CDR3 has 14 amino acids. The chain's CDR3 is CASSLEGPYTEAFF. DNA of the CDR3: TGCGCCAGCAGCTTGGAGGGGCCATACACTGAAGCTTTCTTT.

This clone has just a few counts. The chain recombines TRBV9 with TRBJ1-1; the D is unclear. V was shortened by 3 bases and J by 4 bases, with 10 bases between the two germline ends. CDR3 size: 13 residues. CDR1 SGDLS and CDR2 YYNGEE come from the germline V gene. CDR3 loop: CASSATTVTEAFF. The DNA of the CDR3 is TGTGCCAGCAGCGCCACGACTGTCACTGAAGCTTTCTTT.

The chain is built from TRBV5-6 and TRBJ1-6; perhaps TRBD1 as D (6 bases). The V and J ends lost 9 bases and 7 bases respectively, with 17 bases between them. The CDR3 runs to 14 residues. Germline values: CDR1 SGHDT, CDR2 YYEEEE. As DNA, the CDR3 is TGTGCCACCAGTGGGGGGGCCTGGAATTCACCCCTCCACTTT. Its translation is CATSGGAWNSPLHF.

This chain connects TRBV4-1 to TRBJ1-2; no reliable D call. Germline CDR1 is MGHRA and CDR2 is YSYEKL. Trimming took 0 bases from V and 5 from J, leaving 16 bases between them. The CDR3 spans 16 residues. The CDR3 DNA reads TGCGCCAGCAGCCAAGATATCTCCAAGCCCGGTTATGGCTACACCTTC. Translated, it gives CASSQDISKPGYGYTF.

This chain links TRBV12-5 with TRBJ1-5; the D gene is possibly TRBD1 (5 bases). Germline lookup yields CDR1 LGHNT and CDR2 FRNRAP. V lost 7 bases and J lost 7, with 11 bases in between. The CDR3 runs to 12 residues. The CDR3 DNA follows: TGTGCTAGTGCCCGGGGGGACCAGCCCCAGCATTTT. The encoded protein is CASARGDQPQHF. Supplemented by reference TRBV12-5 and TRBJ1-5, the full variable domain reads DARVTQTPRHKVTEMGQEVTMRCQPILGHNTVFWYRQTMMQGLELLAYFRNRAPLDDSGMPKDRFSAEMPDATLATLKIQPSEPRDSAVYFCASARGDQPQHFGDGTRLSIL.

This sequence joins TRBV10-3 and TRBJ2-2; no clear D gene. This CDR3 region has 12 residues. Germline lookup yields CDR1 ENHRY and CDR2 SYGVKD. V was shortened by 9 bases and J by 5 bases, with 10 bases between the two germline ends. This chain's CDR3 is CAMKNATGELFF. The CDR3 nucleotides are TGTGCCATGAAAAATGCGACCGGGGAGCTGTTTTTT.

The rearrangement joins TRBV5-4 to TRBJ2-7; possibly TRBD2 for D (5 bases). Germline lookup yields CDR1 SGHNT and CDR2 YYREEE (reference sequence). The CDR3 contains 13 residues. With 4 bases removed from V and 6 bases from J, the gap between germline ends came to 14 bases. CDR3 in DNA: TGTGCCAGCAGCCCAACCCCGGAGGCCGAGCAGTACTTC. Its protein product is CASSPTPEAEQYF.

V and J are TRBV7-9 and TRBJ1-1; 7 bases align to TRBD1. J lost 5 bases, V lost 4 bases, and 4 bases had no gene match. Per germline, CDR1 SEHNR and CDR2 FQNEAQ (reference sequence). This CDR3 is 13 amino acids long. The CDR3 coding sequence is TGTGCCAGCAGCTGGTACAGGGGTACTGAAGCTTTCTTT. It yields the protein CASSWYRGTEAFF. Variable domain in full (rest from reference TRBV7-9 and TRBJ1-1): DTGVSQNPRHKITKRGQNVTFRCDPISEHNRLYWYRQTLGQGPEFLTYFQNEAQLEKSRLLSDRFSAERPKGSFSTLEIQRTEQGDSAMYLCASSWYRGTEAFFGQGTRLTVV.

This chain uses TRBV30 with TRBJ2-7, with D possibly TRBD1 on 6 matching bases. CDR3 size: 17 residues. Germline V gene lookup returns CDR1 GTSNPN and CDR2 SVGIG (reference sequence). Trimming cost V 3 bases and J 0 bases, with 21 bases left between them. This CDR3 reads CAWSSSKGQGFSYEQYF. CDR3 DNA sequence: TGTGCCTGGAGCTCCTCAAAGGGGCAGGGGTTCTCCTACGAGCAGTACTTC.

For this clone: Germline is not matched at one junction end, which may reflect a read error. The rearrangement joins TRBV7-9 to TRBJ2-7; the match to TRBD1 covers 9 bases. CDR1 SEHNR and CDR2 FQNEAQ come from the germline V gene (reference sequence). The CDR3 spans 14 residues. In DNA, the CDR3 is TGTTCCAGCAGCTCGGGACAGGGCATCCACGAGCAGTACTTC. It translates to CSSSSGQGIHEQYF.

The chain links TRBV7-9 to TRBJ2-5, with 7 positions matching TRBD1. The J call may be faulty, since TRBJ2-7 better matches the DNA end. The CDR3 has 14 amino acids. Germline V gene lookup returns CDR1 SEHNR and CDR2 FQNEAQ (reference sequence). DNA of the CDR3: TGTGCCAGCAGACCCACAGGGGACAGCTACGAGCAGTACTTC. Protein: CASRPTGDSYEQYF.

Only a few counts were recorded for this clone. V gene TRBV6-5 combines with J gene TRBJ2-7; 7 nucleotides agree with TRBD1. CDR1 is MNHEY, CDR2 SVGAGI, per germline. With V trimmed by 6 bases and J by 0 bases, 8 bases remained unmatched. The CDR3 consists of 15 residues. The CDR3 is CASRPRTGSSYEQYF. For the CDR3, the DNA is TGTGCCAGCAGGCCAAGGACAGGTAGCTCCTACGAGCAGTACTTC.

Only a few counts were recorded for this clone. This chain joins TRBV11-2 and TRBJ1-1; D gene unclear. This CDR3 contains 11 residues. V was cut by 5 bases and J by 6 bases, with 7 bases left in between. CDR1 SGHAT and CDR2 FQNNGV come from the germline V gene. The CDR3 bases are TGTGCCAGCAGCCCGGTCTCTGAAGCTTTCTTT. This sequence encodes CASSPVSEAFF.

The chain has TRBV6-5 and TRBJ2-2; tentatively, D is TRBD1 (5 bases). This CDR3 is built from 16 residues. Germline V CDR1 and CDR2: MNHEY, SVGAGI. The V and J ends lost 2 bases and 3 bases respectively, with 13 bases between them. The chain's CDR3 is CASSYKTDSYTGELFF. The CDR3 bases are TGTGCCAGCAGTTACAAAACAGACAGCTACACCGGGGAGCTGTTTTTT.

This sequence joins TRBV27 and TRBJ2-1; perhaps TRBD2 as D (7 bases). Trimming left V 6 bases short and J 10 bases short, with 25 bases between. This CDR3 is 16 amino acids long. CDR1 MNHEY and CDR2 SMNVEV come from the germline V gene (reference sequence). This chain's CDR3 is CASSRAERGGGWEQFF. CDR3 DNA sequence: TGTGCCAGCAGCCGAGCCGAAAGGGGAGGGGGTTGGGAGCAGTTCTTC.

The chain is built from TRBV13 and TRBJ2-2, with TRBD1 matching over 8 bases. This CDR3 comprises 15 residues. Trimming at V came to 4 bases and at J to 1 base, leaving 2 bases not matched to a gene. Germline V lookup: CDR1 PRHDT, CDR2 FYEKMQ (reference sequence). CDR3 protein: CASSSGQENTGELFF. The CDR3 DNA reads TGTGCCAGCAGCTCGGGACAGGAGAACACCGGGGAGCTGTTTTTT. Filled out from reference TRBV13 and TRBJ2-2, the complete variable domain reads AAGVIQSPRHLIKEKRETATLKCYPIPRHDTVYWYQQGPGQDPQFLISFYEKMQSDKGSIPDRFSAQQFSDYHSELNMSSLELGDSALYFCASSSGQENTGELFFGEGSRLTVL.